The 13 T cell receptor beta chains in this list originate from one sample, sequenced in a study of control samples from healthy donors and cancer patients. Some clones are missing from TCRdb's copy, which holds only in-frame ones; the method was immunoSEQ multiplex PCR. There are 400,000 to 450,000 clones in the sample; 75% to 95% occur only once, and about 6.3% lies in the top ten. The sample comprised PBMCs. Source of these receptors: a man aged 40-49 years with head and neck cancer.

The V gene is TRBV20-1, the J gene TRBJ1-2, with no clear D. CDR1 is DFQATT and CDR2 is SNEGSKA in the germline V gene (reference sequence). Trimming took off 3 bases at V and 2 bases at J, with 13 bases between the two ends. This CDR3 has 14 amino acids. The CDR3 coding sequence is TGCAGTGCTAGTCCGGGCGCCGGCAACTATGGCTACACCTTC. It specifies CSASPGAGNYGYTF.

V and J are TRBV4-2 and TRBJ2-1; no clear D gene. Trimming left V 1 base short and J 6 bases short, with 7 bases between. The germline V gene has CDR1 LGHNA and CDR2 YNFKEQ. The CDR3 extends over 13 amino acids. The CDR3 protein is CASSQGVGNEQFF. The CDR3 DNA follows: TGTGCCAGCAGCCAAGGCGTGGGCAATGAGCAGTTCTTC.

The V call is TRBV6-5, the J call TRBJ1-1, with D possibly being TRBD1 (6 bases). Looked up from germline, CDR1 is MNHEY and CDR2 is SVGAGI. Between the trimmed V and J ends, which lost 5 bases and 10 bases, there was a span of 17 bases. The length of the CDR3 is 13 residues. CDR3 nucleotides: TGTGCCAGCAGTACCCAGCCACGGGGGCGAGCTTTCTTT. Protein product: CASSTQPRGRAFF.

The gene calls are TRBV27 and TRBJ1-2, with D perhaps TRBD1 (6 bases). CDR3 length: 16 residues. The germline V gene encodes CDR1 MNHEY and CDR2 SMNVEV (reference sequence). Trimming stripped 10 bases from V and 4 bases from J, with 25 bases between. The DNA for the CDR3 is TGTGCCACCGCCGGGGGGCCCCGGACCAGTCTCTATGGCTACACCTTC. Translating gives CATAGGPRTSLYGYTF.

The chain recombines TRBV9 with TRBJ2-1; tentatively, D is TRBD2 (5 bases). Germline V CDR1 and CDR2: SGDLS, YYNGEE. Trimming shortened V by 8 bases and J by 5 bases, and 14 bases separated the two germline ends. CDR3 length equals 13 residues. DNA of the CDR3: TGTGCCAGTGCCGGGGTTGCGGACAATGAGCAGTTCTTC. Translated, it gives CASAGVADNEQFF.

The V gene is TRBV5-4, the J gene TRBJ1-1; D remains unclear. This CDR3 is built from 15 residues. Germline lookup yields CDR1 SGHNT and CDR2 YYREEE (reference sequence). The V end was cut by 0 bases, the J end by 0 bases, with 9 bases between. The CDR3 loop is CASSLGLPMNTEAFF. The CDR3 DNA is TGTGCCAGCAGCTTGGGACTGCCTATGAACACTGAAGCTTTCTTT.

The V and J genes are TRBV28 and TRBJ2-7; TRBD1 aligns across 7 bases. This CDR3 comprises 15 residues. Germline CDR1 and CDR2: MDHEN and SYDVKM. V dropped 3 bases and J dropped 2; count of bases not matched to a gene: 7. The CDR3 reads CASSFWDRNAYEQYF. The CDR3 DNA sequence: TGTGCCAGCAGTTTCTGGGACAGAAATGCCTACGAGCAGTACTTC.

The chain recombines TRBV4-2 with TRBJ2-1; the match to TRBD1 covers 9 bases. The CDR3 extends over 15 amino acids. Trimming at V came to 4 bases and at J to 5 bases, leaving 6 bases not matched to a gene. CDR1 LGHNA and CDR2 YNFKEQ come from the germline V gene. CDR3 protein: CASSRQGGFNNEQFF. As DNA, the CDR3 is TGTGCCAGCAGCCGACAGGGGGGATTTAACAATGAGCAGTTCTTC.

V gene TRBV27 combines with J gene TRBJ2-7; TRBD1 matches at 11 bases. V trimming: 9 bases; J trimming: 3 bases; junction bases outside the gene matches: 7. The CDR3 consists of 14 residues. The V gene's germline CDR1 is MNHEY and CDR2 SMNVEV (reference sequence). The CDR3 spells CASAAGTGGYEQYF. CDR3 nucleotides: TGTGCCAGTGCGGCCGGGACAGGGGGCTACGAGCAGTACTTC.

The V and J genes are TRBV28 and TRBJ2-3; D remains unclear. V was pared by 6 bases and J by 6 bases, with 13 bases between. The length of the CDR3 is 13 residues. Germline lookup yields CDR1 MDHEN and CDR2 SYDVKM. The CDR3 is CASSPARRDTQYF. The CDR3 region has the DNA TGTGCCAGCAGCCCCGCCCGGCGGGATACGCAGTATTTT. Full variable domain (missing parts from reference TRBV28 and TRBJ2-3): DVKVTQSSRYLVKRTGEKVFLECVQDMDHENMFWYRQDPGLGLRLIYFSYDVKMKEKGDIPEGYSVSREKKERFSLILESASTNQTSMYLCASSPARRDTQYFGPGTRLTVL.

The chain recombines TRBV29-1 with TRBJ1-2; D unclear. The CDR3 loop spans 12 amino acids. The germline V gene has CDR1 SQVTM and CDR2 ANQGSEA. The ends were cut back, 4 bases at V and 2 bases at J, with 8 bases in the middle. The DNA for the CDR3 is TGCAGCGTTGGGGATTACAACTATGGCTACACCTTC. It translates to CSVGDYNYGYTF.

CDR3: CASSEYGNTIYF. As DNA, the CDR3 is TGTGCCAGCAGTGAATACGGAAACACCATATATTTT. This chain uses TRBV25-1 with TRBJ1-3; D gene uncertain. There are 12 residues in the CDR3. Trimming shortened V by 0 bases and J by 4 bases, and 1 base separated the two germline ends. Germline V gene lookup returns CDR1 MGHDK and CDR2 SYGVNS.

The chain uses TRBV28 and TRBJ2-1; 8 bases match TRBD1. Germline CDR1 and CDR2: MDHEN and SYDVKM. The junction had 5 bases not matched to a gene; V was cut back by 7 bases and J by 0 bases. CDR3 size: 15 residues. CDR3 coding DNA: TGTGCCAGCACCGGGACAGGACGCTCCTACAATGAGCAGTTCTTC. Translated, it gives CASTGTGRSYNEQFF.